The rows below give T cell receptor beta chains drawn from one sample of a study of T cells in Graves' hyperthyroidism and ophthalmopathy. TCRdb re-called the multiplex PCR reads with MiXCR, one entry per CDR3 protein. The data show fewer than 600,000 distinct CDR3 sequences, with approximately 15% seen just once and 15% to 20% held by the top ten. What was sequenced was blood. These receptors originate from a young woman with Graves' hyperthyroidism. Both conserved end residues are part of each CDR3. The order of the fields is clone size, D gene, J gene, V gene, CDR3 protein, CDR3 DNA. A D gene is named only where the DNA matches it firmly. Where a row states a size, it is once, few, many or the class of an expanded clone; other rows omit it.

- | - | TRBJ2-1 | TRBV30 | CAWSRQLDEQFF | TGTGCCTGGAGTAGACAGTTGGATGAGCAGTTCTTC
- | TRBD2 | TRBJ2-5 | TRBV4-1 | CASSQEIGLAGGPQETQYF | TGCGCCAGCAGCCAAGAAATCGGACTAGCGGGAGGCCCCCAAGAGACCCAGTACTTC
many | - | TRBJ1-1 | TRBV28 | CASSLPQGYTEAFF | TGTGCCAGCAGTCTTCCACAGGGTTACACTGAAGCTTTCTTT
many | TRBD2 | TRBJ2-2 | TRBV30 | CAWSVSSGSAGELFF | TGTGCCTGGAGTGTATCTAGCGGGTCGGCCGGGGAGCTGTTTTTT
many | - | TRBJ2-7 | TRBV11-1 | CASSFGEVYEQYF | TGTGCCAGCAGCTTTGGCGAGGTCTACGAGCAGTACTTC
many | - | TRBJ2-3 | TRBV25-1 | CASSELVYPQYF | TGTGCCAGCAGTGAATTGGTTTATCCGCAGTATTTT
few | - | TRBJ2-3 | TRBV4-1 | CASSQSGPSTDTQYF | TGCGCCAGCAGCCAGAGCGGGCCTAGCACAGATACGCAGTATTTT
many | - | TRBJ1-3 | TRBV24-1 | CATSDLAGNTIYF | TGTGCCACCAGTGATTTGGCAGGAAACACCATATATTTT
many | TRBD1 | TRBJ1-4 | TRBV25-1 | CASSTGTGGEKLFF | TGTGCCAGCAGCACCGGGACAGGTGGTGAAAAACTGTTTTTT
many | - | TRBJ2-3 | TRBV12-3/TRBV12-4 | CASRVIVSTDTQYF | TGTGCCAGCAGAGTTATAGTTAGCACAGATACGCAGTATTTT
many | - | TRBJ1-1 | TRBV6-2/TRBV6-3 | CASSWKLGDTEAFF | TGTGCCAGCAGTTGGAAACTGGGGGACACTGAAGCTTTCTTT
- | TRBD1 | TRBJ1-1 | TRBV9 | CASSLGGQGMNTEAFF | TGTGCCAGCAGCTTGGGGGGACAGGGCATGAACACTGAAGCTTTCTTT
many | - | TRBJ1-1 | TRBV2 | CASRHRVLNTEAFF | TGTGCCAGCAGACACAGGGTCCTGAACACTGAAGCTTTCTTT
many | - | TRBJ2-7 | TRBV6-1 | CASSSDEQYF | TGTGCCAGCAGTTCCGACGAGCAGTACTTC
few | - | TRBJ1-6 | TRBV27 | CASSYPPGRTNSPLHF | TGTGCCAGCAGTTACCCCCCGGGACGGACTAATTCACCCCTCCACTTT
many | - | TRBJ2-2 | TRBV4-1 | CASSHNAIGGELFF | TGCGCCAGCAGCCACAATGCCATAGGCGGGGAGCTGTTTTTT
few | TRBD1 | TRBJ2-1 | TRBV14 | CASSPWTGPNEQFF | TGTGCCAGCAGCCCCTGGACAGGCCCCAATGAGCAGTTCTTC
many | TRBD2 | TRBJ2-3 | TRBV14 | CASSQRRAGVIDTQYF | TGTGCCAGCAGCCAGAGGCGAGCGGGAGTTATAGATACGCAGTATTTT
few | - | TRBJ2-5 | TRBV30 | CAWSVGFRETQYF | TGTGCCTGGAGTGTGGGTTTTCGGGAGACCCAGTACTTC
- | - | TRBJ1-5 | TRBV5-1 | CASSPEARSLDNQPQHF | TGCGCCAGCAGCCCAGAAGCACGGAGTTTGGACAATCAGCCCCAGCATTTT
many | TRBD1 | TRBJ1-5 | TRBV3-1 | CASSPDRGRQPQHF | TGTGCCAGCAGCCCCGACAGGGGGCGGCAGCCCCAGCATTTT
many | - | TRBJ2-3 | TRBV5-6 | CASSWGHRSADTQYF | TGTGCCAGCTCTTGGGGACACCGTTCCGCAGATACGCAGTATTTT
few | TRBD1 | TRBJ1-4 | TRBV29-1 | CSVEDPDRVGEKLLF | TGCAGCGTTGAAGATCCTGACAGGGTAGGAGAAAAACTGCTTTTT
many | TRBD1 | TRBJ1-2 | TRBV12-3/TRBV12-4 | CASSLPGTASRTF | TGTGCCAGCAGCCTACCGGGGACAGCCTCTAGAACCTTC
few | - | TRBJ1-1 | TRBV9 | CASSVEAGRTEAFF | TGTGCCAGCAGCGTAGAGGCAGGGCGCACTGAAGCTTTCTTT
many | TRBD1 | TRBJ2-1 | TRBV6-1 | CASTETGGWDEQFF | TGTGCCAGCACCGAAACAGGGGGCTGGGATGAGCAGTTCTTC
many | TRBD1 | TRBJ1-5 | TRBV12-3/TRBV12-4 | CASSPGQGGRYSNQPQHF | TGTGCCAGCAGCCCTGGACAGGGGGGGAGATATAGCAATCAGCCCCAGCATTTT
many | - | TRBJ1-1 | TRBV12-3/TRBV12-4 | CASSLPPGAGRSAFF | TGTGCCAGCAGTCTCCCGCCCGGGGCAGGGAGGTCGGCTTTCTTT
many | TRBD1 | TRBJ2-1 | TRBV2 | CATFPHKKQGANEQFF | TGTGCCACCTTTCCCCACAAGAAACAGGGGGCGAATGAGCAGTTCTTC
many | - | TRBJ1-1 | TRBV13 | CASSLGGRTEAFF | TGTGCCAGCAGCTTGGGGGGGAGAACTGAAGCTTTCTTT
many | TRBD1 | TRBJ1-2 | TRBV6-1 | CASHQDRALNYGYTF | TGTGCCAGCCACCAGGACAGGGCACTCAACTATGGCTACACCTTC
- | - | TRBJ1-3 | TRBV19 | CASSIATGRGNTIYF | TGTGCCAGTAGTATTGCGACAGGTCGTGGAAACACCATATATTTT
few | - | TRBJ2-1 | TRBV10-3 | CAISESLTGYNEQFF | TGTGCCATCAGTGAGTCGTTGACCGGGTACAATGAGCAGTTCTTC
many | - | TRBJ1-5 | TRBV30 | CAWSVRQWDQPQHF | TGTGCCTGGAGTGTACGACAGTGGGATCAGCCCCAGCATTTT
many | - | TRBJ2-1 | TRBV20-1 | CSARVDRGGFSSYNEQFF | TGCAGTGCTAGAGTAGATAGGGGGGGCTTCAGCTCCTACAATGAGCAGTTCTTC
- | - | TRBJ1-1 | TRBV5-4 | CASSLSATEAFF | TGTGCCAGCAGCTTATCTGCCACTGAAGCTTTCTTT
many | - | TRBJ2-5 | TRBV4-1 | CASSQSDQQETQYF | TGCGCCAGCAGCCAATCTGACCAGCAAGAGACCCAGTACTTC
many | - | TRBJ1-5 | TRBV11-2 | CASLTGNFYSNQPQHF | TGTGCCAGCCTAACAGGGAATTTCTATAGCAATCAGCCCCAGCATTTT
- | TRBD1 | TRBJ1-2 | TRBV5-5 | CASSLNRGLGYTF | TGTGCCAGCAGCTTGAACAGGGGGCTCGGCTACACCTTC
many | - | TRBJ2-1 | TRBV27 | CASIPAGGVTYNEQFF | TGTGCCAGCATCCCAGCCGGCGGAGTTACCTACAATGAGCAGTTCTTC
- | TRBD2 | TRBJ2-5 | TRBV7-3 | CASSSSGRAGETQYF | TGTGCCAGCAGCTCTAGCGGGAGGGCCGGGGAGACCCAGTACTTC
many | - | TRBJ1-1 | TRBV12-3/TRBV12-4 | CASSYPTMGPTEAFF | TGTGCCAGCAGTTACCCCACCATGGGCCCCACTGAAGCTTTCTTT
few | - | TRBJ2-1 | TRBV12-3/TRBV12-4 | CASRTLGGANEQFF | TGTGCCAGCAGAACCCTGGGGGGTGCCAATGAGCAGTTCTTC
many | - | TRBJ2-7 | TRBV3-1 | CASSQAGYGRGNEQYF | TGTGCCAGCAGCCAAGCGGGGTACGGGAGAGGGAACGAGCAGTACTTC
many | - | TRBJ1-4 | TRBV20-1 | CSARDDQGVNEKLFF | TGCAGTGCTAGAGATGATCAGGGCGTAAATGAAAAACTGTTTTTT
many | - | TRBJ1-6 | TRBV9 | CASSGGDGGGSPLHF | TGTGCCAGCAGCGGGGGGGACGGAGGCGGTTCACCCCTCCACTTT
- | TRBD2 | TRBJ2-2 | TRBV18 | CASSPSSGSHGELFF | TGTGCCAGCTCACCTAGTAGCGGGAGCCACGGGGAGCTGTTTTTT
many | - | TRBJ1-2 | TRBV19 | CASSIGPLETPGYTF | TGTGCCAGTAGTATTGGCCCGCTCGAAACCCCTGGCTACACCTTC
many | TRBD1 | TRBJ2-2 | TRBV5-1 | CASSLGTGVGTGELFF | TGCGCCAGCAGCCTAGGGACAGGGGTCGGCACCGGGGAGCTGTTTTTT
many | TRBD1 | TRBJ1-2 | TRBV27 | CASRLGQGYGYTF | TGTGCCAGCAGACTCGGACAGGGGTATGGCTACACCTTC
- | TRBD2 | TRBJ2-1 | TRBV4-1 | CASSLGLAGAPPHNEQFF | TGCGCCAGCAGCCTAGGACTAGCGGGAGCCCCCCCCCACAATGAGCAGTTCTTC
- | - | TRBJ2-2 | TRBV11-2 | CASSLYGKLFF | TGTGCCAGCAGCTTATACGGGAAGCTGTTTTTT
- | - | TRBJ2-5 | TRBV30 | CAWSPLAGAVETQYF | TGTGCCTGGAGTCCCTTGGCAGGAGCCGTAGAGACCCAGTACTTC
many | TRBD2 | TRBJ2-3 | TRBV2 | CASSEGAAGVTDTQYF | TGTGCCAGCAGTGAAGGTGCTGCGGGGGTCACAGATACGCAGTATTTT
many | - | TRBJ1-3 | TRBV27 | CASSLFHGNTIYF | TGTGCCAGCAGTTTATTCCATGGAAACACCATATATTTT